The TCR beta chain described here comes from a study of blood T cell repertoires in COVID-19. Study-level background: Samples representing acute and convalescent COVID-19 were sourced from the United States, Italy and Spain. PBMCs, B-cell-depleted T cells, or T cells were the source of the cDNA or gDNA that made up the material.

The CDR3 is made up of 14 amino acids. Unmatched junction bases numbered 10, after V lost 7 bases and J lost 5 bases. CDR1 and CDR2 (germline): MRHNA, SNTAGT. This clone was seen only once. The authors' processing: The assay estimated nucleated cells by amplifying reference gene primers. Measured with immunoSEQ multiplex PCR; TCRdb has only the in-frame clones, and not every one. From that table come the V and J calls and clone size; the DNA was used to work out D and trimming. This sample has about 410,000 clones, with roughly 85% found just once. This receptor was taken from a woman aged 30 to 39 with active or convalescent COVID-19. Source material: peripheral blood. This rearrangement joins TRBV6-4 to TRBJ2-5, with 7 bases that match TRBD2. CDR3 loop: CASITSARRETQYF. In DNA, the CDR3 is TGTGCCAGCATCACTAGCGCGCGCCGCGAGACCCAGTACTTC.